This T cell receptor (beta chain) appears in the sequencing data of a study of memory CD4+ T cells and cytomegalovirus serostatus. The study's findings and limits: Median bootstrapped AUC for CMV status was roughly 0.95 originally, roughly 0.92 US-trained. Of under 200 reported CMV TCRbeta sequences, around 62 were found in memory CD4+ repertoires.

Note on this clone: As yet, its antigen is unknown.

Original processing methods: After removing out-of-frame reads, approximately 2 million distinct TCRbeta sequences remained. Assay used: immunoSEQ multiplex PCR; TCRdb lists only in-frame clones, some missing. V, J and clone size were drawn from that table, and D and trimming were deduced from the DNA. The table lists about 40,000 clones, 65% to 80% of them singletons. The CDR3 has 13 amino acids. Germline CDR1 LNHDA, CDR2 SQIVND (reference sequence). The ends were cut back, 10 bases at V and 3 bases at J, with 16 bases in the middle. Single viable CD3+CD4+CD8-CD45RO+ cells were sorted as the memory CD4+ T cells.

V is TRBV19 and J is TRBJ2-7, with a tentative D call TRBD1 (6 bases). What was sequenced was memory CD4+ T cells from blood. The receptor's source is an adult in good health and CMV-seronegative. CDR3 sequence reads: CATGQTINYEQYF. CDR3 DNA sequence: TGTGCCACCGGACAGACAATAAACTACGAGCAGTACTTC.